The 5 T cell receptor beta chains below come from one sample, sequenced in a study of cytomegalovirus exposure and HLA in healthy donors. PCR primers comprised 60 Vbeta and 13 Jbeta primers. Measured with immunoSEQ multiplex PCR; TCRdb has only the in-frame clones, and not every one. Here the sample spans 79,000 or so clones, around 77% being singletons. The specimen was PBMCs. The origin of the receptors is a woman aged 40 to 55 in good health and CMV-seropositive.

The V gene is TRBV7-9, the J gene TRBJ2-5; D unresolved. From germline, CDR1 is SEHNR and CDR2 FQNEAQ (reference sequence). V was pared by 5 bases and J by 4 bases, with 11 bases between. The CDR3 extends over 13 amino acids. DNA for the CDR3: TGTGCCAGCAGCCCCGACTGGAGAGAGACCCAGTACTTC. Its protein is CASSPDWRETQYF.

J is TRBJ1-2 and V is TRBV18; maybe TRBD1 (6 bases). V was pared by 3 bases and J by 3 bases, with 14 bases between. Germline lookup yields CDR1 KGHSH and CDR2 LQKENI. This CDR3 has 15 amino acids. CDR3 sequence: CASSPRRAGDYGYTF. In DNA, the CDR3 is TGTGCCAGCTCACCGCGGCGTGCAGGGGACTATGGCTACACCTTC.

This clone was detected only a few times. The CDR3 DNA reads TGCGCCAGCAGCTTGGGAAGCTCCAACTCCTACGAGCAGTACTTC. This gives the protein CASSLGSSNSYEQYF. This sequence joins TRBV5-1 and TRBJ2-7; D is undetermined. The CDR3 covers 15 residues. The germline V gene has CDR1 SGHRS and CDR2 YFSETQ. Deletions cut 0 bases from V and 0 bases from J, with 10 bases between.

A single count supports this clone. The chain employs TRBV27 and TRBJ2-1; TRBD2 agrees at 12 bases. Germline loops: CDR1 MNHEY, CDR2 SMNVEV (reference sequence). Trimming took 8 bases from V and 3 from J; bases not matched to a gene: 8. CDR3 length equals 16 residues. The CDR3 sequence: CASGDVGLAGYNEQFF. Written as DNA, the CDR3 is TGTGCCAGCGGGGACGTGGGACTAGCGGGCTACAATGAGCAGTTCTTC.

This chain uses TRBV14 with TRBJ1-4; D is ambiguous. CDR3 size: 15 residues. Trimming pared 1 base from V and 8 bases from J, leaving 14 bases between. The V gene's germline CDR1 is SGHDN and CDR2 FVKESK. DNA for the CDR3: TGTGCCAGCAGCCAAGGTACGCTCTTTCGGGAAAAACTGTTTTTT. Protein product: CASSQGTLFREKLFF.